Shown below are 18 T cell receptor beta chains from a single sample sequenced in a study of CD8 T cells in ankylosing spondylitis. MiXCR, applied by TCRdb to the 5' RACE reads, yields one record per CDR3 protein. The sample consists of around 100,000 distinct CDR3 sequences, around 8.3% of them appearing once. Overall study results and limits: A TCR beta motif of fewer than ten highly homologous variants seemed to mark ankylosing spondylitis blood.

The antigens for these receptors are not known. The sample was blood, either unsorted or a sorted T cell fraction (not recorded which). The receptor source for this set is a male donor with ankylosing spondylitis.

The CDR3 DNA reads TGTGCCTGGAGTGTATCCCCTGAAGCTTTCTTT. This codes for CAWSVSPEAFF. The gene calls are TRBV30 and TRBJ1-1, with no clear D. Germline CDR1 reads GTSNPN; CDR2 reads SVGIG (reference sequence). CDR3 size: 11 residues. V lost 0 bases to trimming and J lost 6 bases, with 5 bases between them.

This clonotype was found a few times. This chain connects TRBV30 to TRBJ2-2, with 7 nucleotides matching TRBD2. The J segment lost 7 bases and the V segment lost 3 bases, leaving 11 bases of the junction unmatched. Germline CDR1 reads GTSNPN; CDR2 reads SVGIG (reference sequence). The CDR3 spans 15 residues. The CDR3 loop reads CAWRTGTKESGELFF. The CDR3 DNA reads TGTGCCTGGAGAACCGGGACTAAAGAAAGCGGGGAGCTGTTTTTT.

J is TRBJ2-7 and V is TRBV28, with D perhaps matching TRBD1 or TRBD2 (5 bases each). The CDR3 is 13 amino acids. Germline V gene sequence: CDR1 MDHEN, CDR2 SYDVKM. V was pared by 3 bases and J by 1 base, with 7 bases between. The CDR3 nucleotides are TGTGCCAGCAGTTTGGGGGTTTCCTACGAGCAGTACGTC. It specifies CASSLGVSYEQYV.

This clonotype was counted between two and nine times. The chain couples TRBV7-9 to TRBJ2-7; 10 bases map to TRBD2. Per germline, CDR1 SEHNR and CDR2 FQNEAQ (reference sequence). V was pared by 5 bases and J by 3 bases, with 10 bases of the junction left unmatched. CDR3 length: 16 residues. The CDR3, as DNA: TGTGCCAGCAGCCCCAGGACTAGCGGAGGGGACTACGAGCAGTACTTC. Its protein product is CASSPRTSGGDYEQYF.

This clonotype was seen at least ten times. V and J are TRBV11-2 and TRBJ2-5, with D perhaps given as TRBD1 or TRBD2 (5 bases each). The CDR3 has 15 residues. Per the germline V gene, CDR1 is SGHAT and CDR2 is FQNNGV. V was shortened by 5 bases and J by 5 bases, with 18 bases between the two germline ends. The CDR3 bases are TGTGCCAGCAGCCAGCATGGGGGAGTTTTTGAGACCCAGTACTTC. It is translated as CASSQHGGVFETQYF.

The chain's CDR3 is CASRSVFSTDTQYF. Here the CDR3 DNA reads TGCGCCAGCAGGAGCGTCTTTAGCACAGATACGCAGTATTTT. The chain is built from TRBV10-2 and TRBJ2-3, with unresolved D. The germline gives CDR1 WSHSY, CDR2 SAAADI. This CDR3 has 14 amino acids. The V and J ends lost 6 bases and 0 bases respectively, with 10 bases between them.

The chain combines TRBV12-3 or TRBV12-4 with TRBJ2-1; D is perhaps TRBD2 (5 bases). With 3 bases removed from V and 4 bases from J, the gap between germline ends came to 16 bases. There are 16 residues in the CDR3. As DNA, the CDR3 is TGTGCCAGCAGTTTCCGAGATTCGAGGGAATACAATGAGCAGTTCTTC. Translation gives CASSFRDSREYNEQFF.

On this clonotype: With a much larger clone just one base away, this may be a read error. The chain carries TRBV29-1 and TRBJ1-2; tentative D call: TRBD1 (5 bases). CDR3 length: 16 residues. Looked up from germline, CDR1 is SQVTM and CDR2 is ANQGSEA. V dropped 0 bases and J dropped 1 base, with 15 bases sitting between them. Here the CDR3 reads CSVEDTAWRGNYGYTF. The CDR3, as DNA: TGCAGCGTTGAAGATACTGCGTGGAGGGGTAACTATGGCTACACCTTC.

This clonotype has ten or more counts. V gene TRBV27 combines with J gene TRBJ1-5; possible D gene TRBD1, 6 bases. The CDR3 is 15 amino acids. V shed 4 bases and J shed 7 bases, with 17 bases lying between them. Per the germline V gene, CDR1 is MNHEY and CDR2 is SMNVEV (reference sequence). The DNA for the CDR3 is TGTGCCAGCAGTTCCGGGCCGAGGGGACACCAGCCCCAGCATTTT. It encodes CASSSGPRGHQPQHF.

This clonotype appeared many times. V and J are TRBV9 and TRBJ2-5; 8 positions match TRBD2. The trim removed 0 bases at V and 5 bases at J, leaving 6 bases unmatched. The CDR3 runs to 15 residues. From germline, CDR1 is SGDLS and CDR2 YYNGEE. CDR3 sequence (DNA): TGTGCCAGCAGCGTAGGGAACGGGAGGGCCGAGACCCAGTACTTC. Translated: CASSVGNGRAETQYF.

This clonotype was recorded many times. The J gene is TRBJ2-1, the V gene TRBV6-1, with 12 bases fitting TRBD2. After removal of 6 bases from V and 7 bases from J, the junction contained 7 bases not matched to a gene. Germline CDR1 and CDR2: MNHNS and SASEGT. The CDR3 runs 15 residues. CDR3 bases: TGTGCCAGCAGCTGGACTAGCGGGATAAAAAATGAGCAGTTCTTC. The encoded protein is CASSWTSGIKNEQFF.

In this sample, this clonotype turned up many times. This chain links TRBV25-1 with TRBJ2-7, with D tentatively TRBD2 (6 bases). Germline loops: CDR1 MGHDK, CDR2 SYGVNS. The CDR3 extends over 16 amino acids. The germline V and J ends were trimmed by 6 bases and 4 bases, with 22 bases remaining between them. The CDR3 DNA is TGTGCCAGCAGGGGAGGAACGGGGGAATCGGTATACGAGCAGTACTTC. This codes for CASRGGTGESVYEQYF.

J is TRBJ2-7 and V is TRBV29-1; D might be TRBD1 (6 bases). CDR1 is SQVTM, CDR2 ANQGSEA, per germline. The CDR3 is 13 amino acids. V was cut by 6 bases and J by 1 base, with 13 bases left in between. The CDR3 loop reads CSVEPRGSYEQYF. CDR3 DNA: TGCAGCGTCGAACCCAGGGGTTCCTACGAGCAGTACTTC.

This clonotype was seen more than once but under ten times. V gene TRBV11-3 combines with J gene TRBJ1-4, with D uncertain. The V gene's germline CDR1 is SGHNT and CDR2 YENEEA. V lost 5 bases and J lost 8, with 21 bases in between. The CDR3 loop spans 16 amino acids. The CDR3 reads CASSNSGYLREEKLFF. The CDR3, as DNA: TGTGCCAGCAGCAATTCGGGCTACCTTCGGGAGGAAAAACTGTTTTTT.

The chain uses TRBV2 and TRBJ2-7; TRBD1 agrees at 9 bases. Germline V lookup: CDR1 SNHLY, CDR2 FYNNEI. The CDR3 contains 14 residues. Unmatched junction bases numbered 7, after V lost 5 bases and J lost 5 bases. CDR3 sequence reads: CASSPGTGIDEQYV. As DNA, the CDR3 is TGTGCCAGCAGTCCCGGGACAGGGATCGACGAGCAGTACGTC.

This clonotype was picked up a small number of times. The chain recombines TRBV2 with TRBJ1-3; D remains ambiguous. CDR1 is SNHLY, CDR2 FYNNEI, per germline. The CDR3 contains 12 residues. Trimming stripped 6 bases from V and 4 bases from J, with 7 bases between. CDR3 DNA sequence: TGTGCCAGCAGCGCCGCGGGAAACACCATATATTTT. Encoded protein: CASSAAGNTIYF.

The gene calls are TRBV7-9 and TRBJ2-1; TRBD2 aligns across 14 bases. CDR3 length: 17 residues. Germline V lookup: CDR1 SEHNR, CDR2 FQNEAQ (reference sequence). The V segment lost 5 bases and the J segment 8 bases; nucleotides outside the gene matches: 11. The CDR3 nucleotides are TGTGCCAGCAGCGCTTCCCGAGGGACTAGCGGGAGTCATGAGCAGTTCTTC. Its protein product is CASSASRGTSGSHEQFF.

The chain joins TRBV27 to TRBJ2-5; 11 positions agree with TRBD1. The CDR3 spans 17 residues. Losses at the gene ends were 5 bases for V and 1 base for J; bases not matched to a gene: 9. Germline V gene data show CDR1 as MNHEY and CDR2 as SMNVEV (reference sequence). CDR3 sequence (DNA): TGTGCCAGCAGTCCCACGGGACAGGGGGTCCTCCAAGAGACCCAGTACTTC. Translated, it gives CASSPTGQGVLQETQYF.